The source of this T cell receptor beta chain is a study of monozygotic twins with cystic fibrosis. Broader study findings: J usage was most co-twin-similar in 8 of 16 pairs, V in 13. Clonality was generally low (median approximately 0.0094), higher in the most severe patients.

CDR1 and CDR2 from the germline V gene are SGHVS and FNYEAQ. CDR3 size: 14 residues. The V segment lost 5 bases and the J segment 3 bases; nucleotides outside the gene matches: 4. Turning to this clone: What it binds is unknown.

The assay was immunoSEQ multiplex PCR, and TCRdb's table has in-frame clones only and misses some. The repertoire holds 7,100 or so clones, with 94% as singletons. The chain couples TRBV7-6 to TRBJ1-5; 7 bases are a match to TRBD1. This receptor was obtained from a boy aged 2 to 9 with cystic fibrosis. The specimen was blood. The CDR3 region has the DNA TGTGCCAGCAGCCTTGGGACAGACAATCAGCCCCAGCATTTT. Its translation: CASSLGTDNQPQHF.